The 13 T cell receptor beta chains below all came from one sample that was sequenced in a study of blood T cell repertoires in COVID-19 (dated by TCRdb to 2020 to 2022). Libraries were constructed by the immunoSEQ multiplex PCR assay. TCRdb provides this immuneACCESS table in a form limited to in-frame rearrangements. Some clones are lacking; in checked studies, under half of them reflect an unresolved V gene, and why the rest are absent is not known. The sample contains approximately 200,000 clones, roughly 82% of them found a single time. Of the sample, more than 7.5% is held by the ten largest clones. The sample comprised PBMCs or T cells enriched from blood (not recorded which). The source is a woman in her thirties who had recovered from COVID-19.

The table lists this clone with a count of one. This chain links TRBV9 with TRBJ2-2, with 7 bases identical to TRBD2. With 6 bases clipped from V and 5 bases from J, the junction kept 4 bases outside the gene matches. This CDR3 comprises 13 residues. Germline V CDR1 and CDR2: SGDLS, YYNGEE. CDR3 nucleotides: TGTGCCAGCAACCGCGGGGGAACCGGGGAGCTGTTTTTT. The encoded protein is CASNRGGTGELFF.

This chain uses TRBV11-2 with TRBJ2-5, with D perhaps TRBD1 (6 bases). The germline V gene encodes CDR1 SGHAT and CDR2 FQNNGV. Trimming stripped 3 bases from V and 2 bases from J, with 10 bases between. The CDR3 runs 14 residues. The CDR3, as DNA: TGTGCCAGCAGCTTGAACAGGGCGCAAGAGACCCAGTACTTC. This sequence encodes CASSLNRAQETQYF.

The chain carries TRBV27 and TRBJ1-2, with D tentatively TRBD1 (6 bases). Per germline, CDR1 MNHEY and CDR2 SMNVEV (reference sequence). This CDR3 is built from 16 residues. Trimming took 1 base from V and 8 from J, leaving 20 bases between them. Here the CDR3 DNA reads TGTGCCAGCAGTTTATGGGGGGGCAGGGTCTTCCAGGGCTACACCTTC. This translates into CASSLWGGRVFQGYTF.

V and J are TRBV2 and TRBJ2-1; 7 bases are a match to TRBD2. After removal of 10 bases from V and 3 bases from J, the junction contained 12 bases not matched to a gene. Germline CDR1 and CDR2: SNHLY and FYNNEI. The CDR3 spans 15 residues. The CDR3 nucleotides read TGTGCCAAAGGGACTACCGATCTAGGCTACAATGAGCAGTTCTTC. It translates to CAKGTTDLGYNEQFF.

The genes are TRBV5-4 and TRBJ2-7; D is undetermined. The CDR3 is 11 amino acids. Germline CDR1 SGHNT, CDR2 YYREEE (reference sequence). V was clipped by 2 bases and J by 3 bases, with 3 bases between them. DNA for the CDR3: TGTGCCAGCAGCTTCGGCTACGAGCAGTACTTC. This sequence encodes CASSFGYEQYF.

CDR3 coding DNA: TGTGCCAGCAGCGTGGGACAGGGGATCCAAGAGACCCAGTACTTC. This codes for CASSVGQGIQETQYF. V and J are TRBV7-7 and TRBJ2-5, with 10 bases that match TRBD1. Trimming removed 5 bases from V and 1 base from J; junction bases left unmatched: 4. Germline values: CDR1 SSHAT, CDR2 FNYEAQ (reference sequence). The CDR3 covers 15 residues.

The chain combines TRBV2 with TRBJ2-2; D is unclear. This CDR3 comprises 15 residues. Trimming took 1 base from V and 0 from J, leaving 6 bases between them. CDR1 is SNHLY, CDR2 FYNNEI, per germline. The DNA of the CDR3 is TGTGCCAGCAGTGAAGACTTACCGAACACCGGGGAGCTGTTTTTT. It codes for CASSEDLPNTGELFF.

DNA of the CDR3: TGTGCCAGCAGCTTGACAGGGGGCGCCAACCAGCCCCAGCATTTT. Translated, it gives CASSLTGGANQPQHF. This chain uses TRBV7-2 with TRBJ1-5, with 10 bases identical to TRBD1. Germline V lookup: CDR1 SGHTA, CDR2 FQGNSA. After removal of 3 bases from V and 7 bases from J, the junction contained 6 bases not matched to a gene. The CDR3 runs 15 residues.

The chain recombines TRBV4-1 with TRBJ2-1; maybe TRBD2 (6 bases). CDR3 length: 16 residues. Trimming took 3 bases from V and 5 from J, leaving 17 bases between them. The germline gives CDR1 MGHRA, CDR2 YSYEKL. The CDR3 protein is CASSHRRIAANNEQFF. In DNA form, the CDR3 reads TGCGCCAGCAGCCACCGGCGGATAGCGGCCAACAATGAGCAGTTCTTC.

The chain couples TRBV27 to TRBJ2-7; 16 bases are shared with TRBD2. Germline V gene lookup returns CDR1 MNHEY and CDR2 SMNVEV (reference sequence). The CDR3 length is 19 residues. V lost 6 bases to trimming and J lost 4 bases; unmatched junction nucleotides: 15. CDR3 coding DNA: TGTGCCAGCAGATTCACCGGGACTAGCGGGAGGGCCGCTGATTACGAGCAGTACTTC. Its protein is CASRFTGTSGRAADYEQYF.

The chain has TRBV2 and TRBJ2-7; D is possibly TRBD1 (5 bases). The germline V gene encodes CDR1 SNHLY and CDR2 FYNNEI. The V end was cut by 2 bases, the J end by 2 bases, with 7 bases between. CDR3 length equals 13 residues. Written as DNA, the CDR3 is TGTGCCAGCAGTGAAAGGGGAACCTACGAGCAGTACTTC. Encoded protein: CASSERGTYEQYF.

This clone has more than one count but fewer than ten. The same CDR3 is also encoded by other DNA sequences in this sample. This chain links TRBV6-5 with TRBJ1-1; 8 bases fit TRBD1. The germline CDR1 and CDR2 sequences are MNHEY and SVGAGI. The J segment lost 5 bases and the V segment lost 6 bases, leaving 2 bases of the junction unmatched. The CDR3 has 12 residues. The CDR3 bases are TGTGCCAGCAGGACAGGGGAGACTGAAGCTTTCTTT. This codes for CASRTGETEAFF.

The chain combines TRBV5-6 with TRBJ1-3; D ambiguous. Germline V gene lookup returns CDR1 SGHDT and CDR2 YYEEEE. Trimming shortened V by 2 bases and J by 4 bases, and 16 bases separated the two germline ends. The CDR3 contains 16 residues. CDR3 in amino acids: CASSFPGKTVGNTIYF. In DNA form, the CDR3 reads TGTGCCAGCAGCTTTCCCGGGAAAACGGTGGGAAACACCATATATTTT. Using reference TRBV5-6 and TRBJ1-3 for the parts outside the CDR3, the full variable domain is DAGVTQSPTHLIKTRGQQVTLRCSPKSGHDTVSWYQQALGQGPQFIFQYYEEEERQRGNFPDRFSGHQFPNYSSELNVNALLLGDSALYLCASSFPGKTVGNTIYFGEGSWLTVV.